The 12 T cell receptor beta chains below were found in one sample sequenced in a study of response to subunit inactivated influenza vaccine. MiXCR, applied by TCRdb to the RT-PCR reads, yields one record per CDR3 protein. The top ten clones hold about 9.3% of a sample with approximately 290,000 distinct CDR3 sequences, about 20% of them seen once. The input for sequencing was PBMCs from blood, taken approximately 20 months after vaccination. These TCRs come from a man in his fifties or sixties who received an inactivated influenza vaccine.

This chain uses TRBV28 with TRBJ2-5; 10 bases match TRBD2. CDR1 MDHEN and CDR2 SYDVKM come from the germline V gene. Unmatched junction bases numbered 6, after V lost 3 bases and J lost 5 bases. The CDR3 runs to 15 residues. DNA of the CDR3: TGTGCCAGCAGTTTCCGACTAGCGGGCGCGGAGACCCAGTACTTC. This gives the protein CASSFRLAGAETQYF.

This clonotype showed up just a few times. The CDR3 region has the DNA TGCAGCGTCGAGGGACAGACCATGAACACTGAAGCTTTCTTT. It is translated as CSVEGQTMNTEAFF. The chain carries TRBV29-1 and TRBJ1-1; 7 nucleotides match TRBD1. The trim removed 6 bases at V and 0 bases at J, leaving 7 bases unmatched. The CDR3 has 14 amino acids. Germline V gene sequence: CDR1 SQVTM, CDR2 ANQGSEA.

There are a few counts of this clonotype. The V gene is TRBV12-3 or TRBV12-4, the J gene TRBJ1-5; D ambiguous. V dropped 7 bases and J dropped 9 bases, with 16 bases sitting between them. CDR3 length equals 13 residues. The CDR3 DNA reads as TGTGCCAGCACCCCCCGGCCAGGCGGGCCCCAGCATTTT. This translates into CASTPRPGGPQHF.

The chain joins TRBV20-1 to TRBJ1-1, with D uncertain. The CDR3 has 14 residues. V lost 3 bases and J lost 0, with 11 bases in between. The V gene's germline CDR1 is DFQATT and CDR2 SNEGSKA (reference sequence). CDR3 region: CSAREGRLNTEAFF. CDR3 bases: TGCAGTGCTAGGGAGGGCAGATTGAACACTGAAGCTTTCTTT.

The table lists this clonotype with a few counts. The V call is TRBV7-2, the J call TRBJ1-6; D not certain. V gave up 6 bases and J gave up 9 bases, with 12 bases separating them. Germline CDR1 and CDR2: SGHTA and FQGNSA. There are 13 residues in the CDR3. The CDR3 is CASRPAMSSPLHF. The CDR3 DNA is TGTGCCAGCAGACCGGCGATGTCTTCACCCCTCCACTTT.

The chain has TRBV5-1 and TRBJ2-1, with 9 bases lining up with TRBD1. Germline CDR1 reads SGHRS; CDR2 reads YFSETQ. V gave up 0 bases and J gave up 4 bases; unmatched junction bases: 2. The CDR3 covers 15 residues. CDR3 amino acids: CASSLVGTGYNEQFF. CDR3 coding DNA: TGCGCCAGCAGCTTGGTTGGGACAGGGTACAATGAGCAGTTCTTC.

The chain joins TRBV20-1 to TRBJ1-6, with D unresolved. The CDR3 spans 15 residues. Trimming cost V 3 bases and J 0 bases, with 9 bases left between them. Germline V gene data show CDR1 as DFQATT and CDR2 as SNEGSKA (reference sequence). The CDR3 nucleotides are TGCAGTGCTAGGTTCGGGAGCTCCTATAATTCACCCCTCCACTTT. Translated: CSARFGSSYNSPLHF.

This clonotype showed up just a few times. The chain couples TRBV6-1 to TRBJ2-1; 10 positions match TRBD2. This CDR3 has 18 residues. Germline V lookup: CDR1 MNHNS, CDR2 SASEGT. The ends lost 7 bases at V and 1 base at J; junction bases unmatched: 13. The CDR3 protein is CASKSLVAGGVSYNEQFF. The CDR3 nucleotides are TGTGCCAGCAAAAGTTTAGTAGCGGGAGGTGTTTCCTACAATGAGCAGTTCTTC.

By its share, this clonotype is medium-sized. The V call is TRBV12-3 or TRBV12-4, the J call TRBJ1-3; D gene unclear. V was pared by 6 bases and J by 0 bases, with 18 bases between. The CDR3 totals 17 residues. In DNA form, the CDR3 reads TGTGCCAGCAGCCTACCCCCTGACCGCGCCTCTGGAAACACCATATATTTT. It yields the protein CASSLPPDRASGNTIYF.

The V and J genes are TRBV20-1 and TRBJ1-5; TRBD1 matches 8 bases. With 3 bases clipped from V and 0 bases from J, the junction kept 7 bases outside the gene matches. CDR1 is DFQATT and CDR2 is SNEGSKA in the germline V gene (reference sequence). The CDR3 consists of 16 residues. The CDR3 DNA reads TGCAGTGCTAGCAGGGGGCAATATTATAGCAATCAGCCCCAGCATTTT. Protein sequence: CSASRGQYYSNQPQHF.

This clonotype was observed a handful of times. The chain couples TRBV9 to TRBJ1-3; TRBD1 aligns across 8 bases. Unmatched junction bases numbered 6, after V lost 5 bases and J lost 2 bases. Germline assignment: CDR1 SGDLS and CDR2 YYNGEE. The CDR3 spans 15 residues. The CDR3 spells CASSNPDRAGNTIYF. CDR3 DNA sequence: TGTGCCAGCAGTAACCCGGACAGGGCTGGAAACACCATATATTTT.

The sample holds a few counts of this clonotype. The chain joins TRBV29-1 to TRBJ2-7; 8 bases match TRBD1. V dropped 4 bases and J dropped 2; count of bases not matched to a gene: 10. The CDR3 spans 15 residues. Germline CDR1 and CDR2: SQVTM and ANQGSEA. CDR3 sequence reads: CSVAARQGATYEQYF. CDR3 sequence (DNA): TGCAGCGTTGCCGCCCGGCAGGGGGCCACCTACGAGCAGTACTTC.